The present TCR beta chain was sequenced within a study of T-cell memory formation after mild COVID-19. TCRdb analysed the 5' RACE reads with MiXCR anew, one entry per CDR3 protein. This sample has 450,000 or so distinct CDR3 sequences, with roughly 20% found just once. The V end was cut by 6 bases, the J end by 6 bases, with 15 bases between. This CDR3 has 14 residues. Germline assignment: CDR1 KGHDR and CDR2 SFDVKD. The clonotype comes from an adult woman who had mild COVID-19 (a few samples of this study predate the infection). Cell type and time point are not known. The gene calls are TRBV24-1 and TRBJ2-3, with D possibly TRBD1 on 6 matching bases. The specimen was PBMCs or a T cell subset sorted from them (not recorded which). The CDR3 region is CATSQGARGDTQYF. The CDR3 nucleotides read TGTGCCACCAGTCAAGGGGCGAGGGGGGATACGCAGTATTTT.